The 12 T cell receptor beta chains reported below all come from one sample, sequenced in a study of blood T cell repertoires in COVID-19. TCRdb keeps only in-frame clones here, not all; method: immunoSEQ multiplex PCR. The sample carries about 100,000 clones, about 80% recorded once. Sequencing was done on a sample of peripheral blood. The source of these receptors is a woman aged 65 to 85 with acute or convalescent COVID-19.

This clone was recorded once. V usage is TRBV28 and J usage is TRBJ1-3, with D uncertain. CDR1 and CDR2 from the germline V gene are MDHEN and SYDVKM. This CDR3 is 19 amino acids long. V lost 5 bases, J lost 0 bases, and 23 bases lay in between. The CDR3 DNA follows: TGTGCCAGCAGTCCCCAAGTTGGTTCGCGGATATACTCTGGAAACACCATATATTTT. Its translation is CASSPQVGSRIYSGNTIYF. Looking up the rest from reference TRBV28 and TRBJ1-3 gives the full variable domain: DVKVTQSSRYLVKRTGEKVFLECVQDMDHENMFWYRQDPGLGLRLIYFSYDVKMKEKGDIPEGYSVSREKKERFSLILESASTNQTSMYLCASSPQVGSRIYSGNTIYFGEGSWLTVV.

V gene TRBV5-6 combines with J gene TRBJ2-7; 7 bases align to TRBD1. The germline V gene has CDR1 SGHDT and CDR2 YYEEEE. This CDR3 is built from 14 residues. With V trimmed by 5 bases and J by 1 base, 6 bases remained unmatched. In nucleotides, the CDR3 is TGTGCCAGCAGTTCGACAGGGTTTTCCTACGAGCAGTACTTC. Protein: CASSSTGFSYEQYF.

This CDR3 is CASSLTGQGKQETQYF. CDR3 in DNA: TGTGCCAGCAGTTTAACGGGACAAGGAAAACAAGAGACCCAGTACTTC. This chain joins TRBV28 and TRBJ2-5; TRBD1 might be the D (6 bases). CDR1 is MDHEN and CDR2 is SYDVKM in the germline V gene. CDR3 length equals 16 residues. The V and J ends lost 2 bases and 2 bases respectively, with 15 bases between them.

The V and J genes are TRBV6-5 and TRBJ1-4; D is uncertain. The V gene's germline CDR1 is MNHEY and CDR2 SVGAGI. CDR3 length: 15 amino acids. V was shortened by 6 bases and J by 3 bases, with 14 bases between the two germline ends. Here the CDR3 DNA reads TGTGCCAGCAGCGTCAACAGCGGGGCTAATGAAAAACTGTTTTTT. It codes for CASSVNSGANEKLFF.

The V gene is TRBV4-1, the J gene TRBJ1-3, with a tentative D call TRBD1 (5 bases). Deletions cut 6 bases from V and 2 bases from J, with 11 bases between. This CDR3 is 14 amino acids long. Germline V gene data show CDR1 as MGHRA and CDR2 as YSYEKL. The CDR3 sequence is CASRDSGPGNTIYF. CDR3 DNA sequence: TGCGCCAGCAGGGATTCAGGGCCTGGAAACACCATATATTTT.

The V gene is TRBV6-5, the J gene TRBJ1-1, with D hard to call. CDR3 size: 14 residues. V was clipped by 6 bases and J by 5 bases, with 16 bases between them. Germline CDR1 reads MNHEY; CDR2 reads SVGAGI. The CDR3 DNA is TGTGCCAGCAGATTCGGGAACTCAGGTACTGAAGCTTTCTTT. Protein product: CASRFGNSGTEAFF.

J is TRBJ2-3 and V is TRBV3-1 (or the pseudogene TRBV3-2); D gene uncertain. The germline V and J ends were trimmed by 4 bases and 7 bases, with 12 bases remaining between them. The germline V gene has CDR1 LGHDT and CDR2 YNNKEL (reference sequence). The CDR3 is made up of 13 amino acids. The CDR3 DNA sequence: TGTGCCAGCAGCCTTACTACACCCAATACGCAGTATTTT. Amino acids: CASSLTTPNTQYF.

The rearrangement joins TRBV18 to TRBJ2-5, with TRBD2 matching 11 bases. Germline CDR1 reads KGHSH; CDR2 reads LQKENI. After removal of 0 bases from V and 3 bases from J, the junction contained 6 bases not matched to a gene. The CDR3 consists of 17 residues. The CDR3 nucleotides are TGTGCCAGCTCACCACCCCTAGCGGGGGGCAAAAAAGAGACCCAGTACTTC. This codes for CASSPPLAGGKKETQYF.

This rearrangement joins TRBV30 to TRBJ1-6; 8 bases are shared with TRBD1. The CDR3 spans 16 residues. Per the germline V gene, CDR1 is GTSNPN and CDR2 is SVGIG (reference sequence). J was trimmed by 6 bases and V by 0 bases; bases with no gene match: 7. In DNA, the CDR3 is TGTGCCTGGAGTGTACAGGGGGGTATAGGTAATTCACCCCTCCACTTT. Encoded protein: CAWSVQGGIGNSPLHF.

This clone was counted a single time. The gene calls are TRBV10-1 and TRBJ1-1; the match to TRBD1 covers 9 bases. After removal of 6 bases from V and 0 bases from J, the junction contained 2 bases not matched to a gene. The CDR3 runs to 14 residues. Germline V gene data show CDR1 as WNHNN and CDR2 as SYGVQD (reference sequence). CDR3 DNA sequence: TGCGCCAGCAGGGGGGACAGGGTGAACACTGAAGCTTTCTTT. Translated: CASRGDRVNTEAFF.

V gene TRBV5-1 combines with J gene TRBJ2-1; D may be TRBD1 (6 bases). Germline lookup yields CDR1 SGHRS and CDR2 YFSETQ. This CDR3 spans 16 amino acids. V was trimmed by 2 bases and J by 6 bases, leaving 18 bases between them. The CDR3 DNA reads TGCGCCAGCAGCTTAGTGGACAGTTCCTTAGGCAATGAGCAGTTCTTC. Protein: CASSLVDSSLGNEQFF.

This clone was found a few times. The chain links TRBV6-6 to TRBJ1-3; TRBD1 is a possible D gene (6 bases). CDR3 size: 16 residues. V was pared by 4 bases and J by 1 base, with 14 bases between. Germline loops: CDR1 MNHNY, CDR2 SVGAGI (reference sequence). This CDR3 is CASSFIQQGSGNTIYF. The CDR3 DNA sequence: TGTGCCAGCAGTTTCATTCAACAGGGATCTGGAAACACCATATATTTT.